One TCR beta chain is described in this entry. In the original workflow: Nucleated cell counts were estimated from reference gene primer amplification. TCRdb keeps only in-frame clones here, not all; method: immunoSEQ multiplex PCR. V, J and clone size derive from that table, while D and trimming were established from the DNA sequence. The sample has about 220,000 clones; around four fifths are singletons. This specimen comes from a study of blood T cell repertoires in COVID-19. On the study more broadly: COVID-19 samples from acute and convalescent phases originated in the United States, Italy and Spain. Sources were T cells, B-cell-depleted T cells, or PBMCs; the material itself was cDNA or gDNA.

The CDR3 has 14 amino acids. Germline loops: CDR1 LNHDA, CDR2 SQIVND (reference sequence). Trimming stripped 6 bases from V and 3 bases from J, with 14 bases between. The chain links TRBV19 to TRBJ1-2; maybe TRBD1 (5 bases). The TCR sequence derives from a man aged 25 to 40 with active or convalescent COVID-19. Sequencing was performed on peripheral blood. The CDR3 reads CASRVPAGDYGYTF. The CDR3 coding sequence is TGTGCCAGTAGGGTACCCGCGGGGGACTATGGCTACACCTTC.